The rows below give T cell receptor beta chains drawn from one sample of a study of blood T cell repertoires in COVID-19. Using immunoSEQ multiplex PCR, the repertoire was profiled, and TCRdb retains in-frame clones only, with some absent. The table has roughly 500,000 clones, roughly 90% seen once. Source material: PBMCs or T cells enriched from blood (not recorded which). These receptors were taken from a woman in her thirties or forties who had recovered from COVID-19. CDR3s include the opening cysteine and the closing phenylalanine or tryptophan. The D gene is left open where the match is weak. Only some rows state a clone size, as once, few, many or a class for expanded clones.

j_gene: TRBJ2-3
abundance: .
v_gene: TRBV27
d_gene: .
CDR3aa: CASSLWQDTDTQYF
CDR3nt: TGTGCCAGCAGTTTATGGCAGGACACAGATACGCAGTATTTT

j_gene: TRBJ2-1
abundance: .
v_gene: TRBV4-3
d_gene: TRBD2
CDR3aa: CASSQDWASGKYYNEQFF
CDR3nt: TGCGCCAGCAGCCAAGATTGGGCTAGCGGGAAATACTACAATGAGCAGTTCTTC

j_gene: TRBJ2-3
abundance: .
v_gene: TRBV9
d_gene: .
CDR3aa: CASSVDRHTDTQYF
CDR3nt: TGTGCCAGCAGCGTAGACAGGCACACAGATACGCAGTATTTT

j_gene: TRBJ2-7
abundance: .
v_gene: TRBV20-1
d_gene: TRBD1
CDR3aa: CSANRDSEQYF
CDR3nt: TGCAGTGCCAACCGGGACAGTGAGCAGTACTTC

j_gene: TRBJ2-3
abundance: .
v_gene: TRBV5-1
d_gene: TRBD2
CDR3aa: CASTLRSRLAGTTDTQYF
CDR3nt: TGCGCCAGCACACTTAGATCGAGACTAGCGGGGACGACAGATACGCAGTATTTT

j_gene: TRBJ1-4
abundance: .
v_gene: TRBV27
d_gene: .
CDR3aa: CASRRQVEEKLFF
CDR3nt: TGTGCCAGTCGCCGACAGGTGGAAGAAAAACTGTTTTTT

j_gene: TRBJ1-5
abundance: .
v_gene: TRBV18
d_gene: .
CDR3aa: CASSPQGSRNQPQHF
CDR3nt: TGTGCCAGCTCACCGCAGGGTTCTAGAAATCAGCCCCAGCATTTT

j_gene: TRBJ2-2
abundance: .
v_gene: TRBV5-1
d_gene: TRBD1
CDR3aa: CASSPQGQAITGELFF
CDR3nt: TGCGCCAGCAGCCCTCAGGGACAGGCCATCACCGGGGAGCTGTTTTTT

j_gene: TRBJ1-1
abundance: .
v_gene: TRBV5-1
d_gene: .
CDR3aa: CASSLINGGNTEAFF
CDR3nt: TGCGCCAGCAGCTTGATTAATGGCGGGAACACTGAAGCTTTCTTT

j_gene: TRBJ2-7
abundance: .
v_gene: TRBV27
d_gene: .
CDR3aa: CASSLRPRRVGQYF
CDR3nt: TGTGCCAGCAGTTTGAGGCCAAGGAGGGTTGGGCAGTACTTC

j_gene: TRBJ1-4
abundance: .
v_gene: TRBV7-9
d_gene: .
CDR3aa: CASSFYPTGNEKLFF
CDR3nt: TGTGCCAGCAGCTTTTATCCAACGGGTAATGAAAAACTGTTTTTT

j_gene: TRBJ1-3
abundance: .
v_gene: TRBV7-2
d_gene: TRBD1
CDR3aa: CASSSLGTANSGNTIYF
CDR3nt: TGTGCCAGCAGCTCTCTAGGGACAGCCAACTCTGGAAACACCATATATTTT

j_gene: TRBJ1-1
abundance: .
v_gene: TRBV19
d_gene: .
CDR3aa: CASMGGTADTEAFF
CDR3nt: TGTGCCAGTATGGGAGGAACGGCGGACACTGAAGCTTTCTTT

j_gene: TRBJ2-7
abundance: .
v_gene: TRBV7-2
d_gene: .
CDR3aa: CASSLSFLYEQYF
CDR3nt: TGTGCCAGCAGCTTATCTTTTCTCTACGAGCAGTACTTC

j_gene: TRBJ1-2
abundance: once
v_gene: TRBV12-3/TRBV12-4
d_gene: .
CDR3aa: CASSVETRGGYTF
CDR3nt: TGTGCCAGCAGTGTAGAAACCCGGGGTGGCTACACCTTC

j_gene: TRBJ1-1
abundance: .
v_gene: TRBV27
d_gene: TRBD1
CDR3aa: CASSLRGGQGLAFF
CDR3nt: TGTGCCAGCAGTCTTCGGGGGGGACAGGGCCTGGCTTTCTTT

j_gene: TRBJ2-7
abundance: .
v_gene: TRBV15
d_gene: .
CDR3aa: CATSVRGSTYEQYF
CDR3nt: TGTGCCACCAGCGTGCGTGGTTCAACCTACGAGCAGTACTTC

j_gene: TRBJ1-4
abundance: .
v_gene: TRBV13
d_gene: .
CDR3aa: CASSSPTVNEKLFF
CDR3nt: TGTGCCAGCAGCTCTCCCACGGTGAATGAAAAACTGTTTTTT

j_gene: TRBJ1-1
abundance: .
v_gene: TRBV2
d_gene: TRBD1
CDR3aa: CARLGQGDTEAFF
CDR3nt: TGTGCCAGATTGGGACAGGGGGACACTGAAGCTTTCTTT

j_gene: TRBJ2-2
abundance: few
v_gene: TRBV11-3
d_gene: .
CDR3aa: CASSLDGTGELFF
CDR3nt: TGTGCCAGCAGCTTAGACGGCACCGGGGAGCTGTTTTTT

j_gene: TRBJ1-2
abundance: .
v_gene: TRBV6-5
d_gene: .
CDR3aa: CASSYLRPRPNYGYTF
CDR3nt: TGTGCCAGCAGTTACCTTCGGCCTAGACCTAACTATGGCTACACCTTC

j_gene: TRBJ1-2
abundance: .
v_gene: TRBV10-1
d_gene: .
CDR3aa: CASSEERNYGYTF
CDR3nt: TGCGCCAGCAGTGAAGAACGGAACTATGGCTACACCTTC

j_gene: TRBJ1-4
abundance: .
v_gene: TRBV5-1
d_gene: TRBD1
CDR3aa: CASSLGQGDEKLFF
CDR3nt: TGCGCCAGCAGCCTGGGACAGGGGGATGAAAAACTGTTTTTT

j_gene: TRBJ2-1
abundance: .
v_gene: TRBV13
d_gene: TRBD1
CDR3aa: CASSSTGFTYNEQFF
CDR3nt: TGTGCCAGCAGCTCGACAGGGTTTACCTACAATGAGCAGTTCTTC

j_gene: TRBJ1-1
abundance: once
v_gene: TRBV18
d_gene: .
CDR3aa: CASSPYSRVSTEAFF
CDR3nt: TGTGCCAGCTCACCATATTCCAGGGTGAGCACTGAAGCTTTCTTT

j_gene: TRBJ2-7
abundance: .
v_gene: TRBV24-1
d_gene: .
CDR3aa: CATSQGSPYEQYF
CDR3nt: TGTGCCACCTCTCAGGGGAGTCCCTACGAGCAGTACTTC

j_gene: TRBJ1-1
abundance: .
v_gene: TRBV3-1/TRBV3-2
d_gene: TRBD1
CDR3aa: CASSQRQGGMITEAFF
CDR3nt: TGTGCCAGCAGCCAGCGACAGGGGGGAATGATAACTGAAGCTTTCTTT

j_gene: TRBJ2-3
abundance: .
v_gene: TRBV19
d_gene: TRBD2
CDR3aa: CASTLAASGSRGTQYF
CDR3nt: TGTGCCAGTACCCTAGCGGCTAGCGGGAGTCGTGGTACGCAGTATTTT

j_gene: TRBJ2-1
abundance: .
v_gene: TRBV7-9
d_gene: TRBD2
CDR3aa: CASFTGRLANYEQFF
CDR3nt: TGTGCCAGCTTTACAGGGAGACTAGCGAATTATGAGCAGTTCTTC

j_gene: TRBJ2-7
abundance: .
v_gene: TRBV5-1
d_gene: TRBD1
CDR3aa: CASSLVSPGQGPYEQYF
CDR3nt: TGCGCCAGCAGCTTGGTTAGCCCCGGACAGGGGCCCTACGAGCAGTACTTC

j_gene: TRBJ1-6
abundance: once
v_gene: TRBV27
d_gene: TRBD1
CDR3aa: CASSYRDRVNSPLHF
CDR3nt: TGTGCCAGCAGTTACCGGGACAGGGTTAATTCACCCCTCCACTTT

j_gene: TRBJ1-2
abundance: .
v_gene: TRBV27
d_gene: .
CDR3aa: CASSPPGSEINLHGYTF
CDR3nt: TGTGCCAGCAGTCCCCCGGGGTCAGAGATTAACCTCCATGGCTACACCTTC

j_gene: TRBJ2-3
abundance: .
v_gene: TRBV5-4
d_gene: TRBD2
CDR3aa: CASSFGGRNTDTQYF
CDR3nt: TGTGCCAGCAGCTTCGGCGGGAGGAACACAGATACGCAGTATTTT

j_gene: TRBJ1-2
abundance: .
v_gene: TRBV4-1
d_gene: TRBD1
CDR3aa: CASSQELSGGIDYGYTF
CDR3nt: TGCGCCAGCAGCCAAGAATTGTCAGGGGGCATTGACTATGGCTACACCTTC

j_gene: TRBJ1-4
abundance: .
v_gene: TRBV5-1
d_gene: TRBD1
CDR3aa: CASSLRGGGEKLFF
CDR3nt: TGCGCCAGCAGCTTGCGAGGGGGCGGTGAAAAACTGTTTTTT

j_gene: TRBJ2-7
abundance: once
v_gene: TRBV6-2/TRBV6-3
d_gene: .
CDR3aa: CASSRGPTEYF
CDR3nt: TGTGCCAGCAGTCGAGGGCCGACGGAGTACTTC

j_gene: TRBJ1-5
abundance: .
v_gene: TRBV7-2
d_gene: .
CDR3aa: CASSFTRDTQPQHF
CDR3nt: TGTGCCAGCAGCTTCACCAGGGATACTCAGCCCCAGCATTTT

j_gene: TRBJ2-7
abundance: .
v_gene: TRBV18
d_gene: TRBD1
CDR3aa: CASSRTGTGYEQYF
CDR3nt: TGTGCCAGCTCAAGGACAGGGACAGGCTACGAGCAGTACTTC

j_gene: TRBJ2-3
abundance: .
v_gene: TRBV10-1
d_gene: .
CDR3aa: CASSAKASTDTQYF
CDR3nt: TGCGCCAGCAGTGCGAAAGCTAGCACAGATACGCAGTATTTT

j_gene: TRBJ1-4
abundance: .
v_gene: TRBV12-3/TRBV12-4
d_gene: .
CDR3aa: CASATNDGKLFF
CDR3nt: TGTGCCAGCGCTACTAACGACGGCAAACTGTTTTTT

j_gene: TRBJ2-1
abundance: .
v_gene: TRBV19
d_gene: TRBD2
CDR3aa: CASSGAGGPKDNEQFF
CDR3nt: TGTGCCAGTAGTGGGGCGGGAGGGCCCAAAGACAATGAGCAGTTCTTC

j_gene: TRBJ1-5
abundance: .
v_gene: TRBV19
d_gene: .
CDR3aa: CASSSYGDSNQPQHF
CDR3nt: TGTGCCAGTAGTTCCTACGGGGATAGCAATCAGCCCCAGCATTTT

j_gene: TRBJ1-1
abundance: .
v_gene: TRBV6-5
d_gene: .
CDR3aa: CASSRGNTEAFF
CDR3nt: TGTGCCAGCAGCAGGGGAAACACTGAAGCTTTCTTT

j_gene: TRBJ1-1
abundance: .
v_gene: TRBV6-6
d_gene: TRBD1
CDR3aa: CASSPPQGATEAFF
CDR3nt: TGTGCCAGCAGTCCCCCGCAGGGGGCGACTGAAGCTTTCTTT

j_gene: TRBJ1-5
abundance: .
v_gene: TRBV7-9
d_gene: .
CDR3aa: CASSLGTPVGQPQHF
CDR3nt: TGTGCCAGCAGCTTAGGAACTCCCGTGGGCCAGCCCCAGCATTTT

j_gene: TRBJ2-7
abundance: .
v_gene: TRBV6-2/TRBV6-3
d_gene: .
CDR3aa: CASRPGASEQYF
CDR3nt: TGTGCCAGCCGCCCGGGGGCAAGCGAGCAGTACTTC

j_gene: TRBJ2-1
abundance: .
v_gene: TRBV5-1
d_gene: .
CDR3aa: CASSLATGRSSYNEQFF
CDR3nt: TGCGCCAGCAGCTTGGCCACGGGAAGAAGCTCCTACAATGAGCAGTTCTTC

j_gene: TRBJ1-4
abundance: .
v_gene: TRBV2
d_gene: .
CDR3aa: CASSGRGNEKLFF
CDR3nt: TGTGCCAGCAGTGGTCGAGGTAATGAAAAACTGTTTTTT

j_gene: TRBJ1-3
abundance: .
v_gene: TRBV4-3
d_gene: TRBD1
CDR3aa: CASSQGIGQGVRNTIYF
CDR3nt: TGCGCCAGCAGCCAAGGAATAGGACAGGGGGTCAGAAACACCATATATTTT

j_gene: TRBJ2-7
abundance: .
v_gene: TRBV9
d_gene: .
CDR3aa: CASSSTEGSNEQYF
CDR3nt: TGTGCCAGCAGCTCTACGGAGGGGTCCAACGAGCAGTACTTC

j_gene: TRBJ1-1
abundance: .
v_gene: TRBV7-9
d_gene: .
CDR3aa: CASSLSPGNTEAFF
CDR3nt: TGTGCCAGCAGCCTAAGCCCAGGGAACACTGAAGCTTTCTTT

j_gene: TRBJ1-1
abundance: .
v_gene: TRBV6-5
d_gene: .
CDR3aa: CASSQGWITEAFF
CDR3nt: TGTGCCAGCAGTCAGGGTTGGATCACTGAAGCTTTCTTT

j_gene: TRBJ1-4
abundance: .
v_gene: TRBV19
d_gene: .
CDR3aa: CASSYRSLASNEKLFF
CDR3nt: TGTGCCAGTAGTTATCGGAGCCTCGCCTCTAATGAAAAACTGTTTTTT

j_gene: TRBJ2-2
abundance: .
v_gene: TRBV7-8
d_gene: TRBD1
CDR3aa: CASSSRGTGELFF
CDR3nt: TGTGCCAGCAGCAGCAGGGGGACCGGGGAGCTGTTTTTT

j_gene: TRBJ2-7
abundance: .
v_gene: TRBV13
d_gene: .
CDR3aa: CASSNQGTTYEQYF
CDR3nt: TGTGCCAGCAGCAATCAGGGTACAACCTACGAGCAGTACTTC